The rows below give T cell receptor beta chains drawn from one sample of a study of blood T cells in healthy people across ages. Each CDR3 protein gets one entry after TCRdb re-called the 5' RACE reads with MiXCR. The table shows 710,000 or so distinct CDR3 sequences, with about a fifth occurring only once. Sequenced input: blood. These receptor sequences come from a man between 65 and 85 years old in good health. The CDR3 runs from the conserved cysteine through the conserved F or W. D genes are given only for firm matches. Not every row has a clone size; where given, it reads once, few, many or a size class.

d_call: -
v_call: TRBV9
clone_size: many
j_call: TRBJ2-2
cdr3_aa: CASSPDRNTGELFF
cdr3_nt: TGTGCCAGCAGCCCGGACAGAAACACCGGGGAGCTGTTTTTT

d_call: TRBD1
v_call: TRBV12-3/TRBV12-4
clone_size: few
j_call: TRBJ2-1
cdr3_aa: CASSKMTGSYNEQFF
cdr3_nt: TGTGCCAGCAGCAAAATGACAGGGTCCTACAATGAGCAGTTCTTC

d_call: -
v_call: TRBV29-1
clone_size: -
j_call: TRBJ2-1
cdr3_aa: CSVENLRGYEQFF
cdr3_nt: TGCAGCGTTGAAAATCTAAGAGGGTACGAGCAGTTCTTC

d_call: -
v_call: TRBV30
clone_size: few
j_call: TRBJ1-1
cdr3_aa: CAWRFRQYTEAFF
cdr3_nt: TGTGCCTGGAGATTCCGACAGTACACTGAAGCTTTCTTT

d_call: -
v_call: TRBV2
clone_size: few
j_call: TRBJ1-2
cdr3_aa: CASSEALYGYTF
cdr3_nt: TGTGCCAGCAGTGAAGCCCTCTATGGCTACACCTTC

d_call: TRBD1
v_call: TRBV12-3/TRBV12-4
clone_size: -
j_call: TRBJ2-7
cdr3_aa: CASSTAGTGGYEQYF
cdr3_nt: TGTGCCAGCAGTACAGCCGGGACAGGGGGCTACGAGCAGTACTTC

d_call: -
v_call: TRBV7-9
clone_size: -
j_call: TRBJ2-7
cdr3_aa: CASSSTGAGVPYEQYF
cdr3_nt: TGTGCCAGCAGCTCTACTGGTGCAGGGGTCCCCTACGAGCAGTACTTC

d_call: -
v_call: TRBV6-2/TRBV6-3
clone_size: few
j_call: TRBJ1-5
cdr3_aa: CASTQPGGWNQPQHF
cdr3_nt: TGTGCCAGCACCCAGCCGGGGGGTTGGAATCAGCCCCAGCATTTT

d_call: TRBD1
v_call: TRBV5-1
clone_size: many
j_call: TRBJ1-2
cdr3_aa: CASSFPDRAPYGYTF
cdr3_nt: TGCGCCAGCAGCTTTCCCGACAGGGCTCCATATGGCTACACCTTC

d_call: TRBD2
v_call: TRBV30
clone_size: many
j_call: TRBJ2-1
cdr3_aa: CACRAGGRSSYNEQFF
cdr3_nt: TGTGCCTGTCGAGCGGGAGGGCGTTCCTCCTACAATGAGCAGTTCTTC

d_call: -
v_call: TRBV20-1
clone_size: -
j_call: TRBJ1-2
cdr3_aa: CGGGGSGLSYTF
cdr3_nt: TGCGGTGGGGGCGGGTCCGGATTAAGCTACACCTTC

d_call: -
v_call: TRBV11-2
clone_size: -
j_call: TRBJ2-3
cdr3_aa: CASSRTLVAADTQYF
cdr3_nt: TGTGCCAGCAGCCGCACACTAGTTGCGGCAGATACGCAGTATTTT

d_call: -
v_call: TRBV5-1
clone_size: many
j_call: TRBJ1-5
cdr3_aa: CASRLDLTGGQPQHF
cdr3_nt: TGCGCCAGCAGGCTAGATCTTACCGGGGGACAGCCCCAGCATTTT

d_call: -
v_call: TRBV7-2
clone_size: many
j_call: TRBJ2-4
cdr3_aa: CASSRGVTDIQYF
cdr3_nt: TGTGCCAGCAGCAGAGGGGTCACGGACATTCAGTACTTC

d_call: TRBD2
v_call: TRBV11-2
clone_size: -
j_call: TRBJ2-7
cdr3_aa: CASSPSGGGLHYEQYF
cdr3_nt: TGTGCCAGCAGCCCCAGCGGGGGGGGACTTCACTACGAGCAGTACTTC

d_call: -
v_call: TRBV28
clone_size: few
j_call: TRBJ2-1
cdr3_aa: CASSFRGAGYNEQFF
cdr3_nt: TGTGCCAGCAGTTTCAGAGGGGCTGGGTACAATGAGCAGTTCTTC

d_call: -
v_call: TRBV20-1
clone_size: few
j_call: TRBJ2-3
cdr3_aa: CSARDPLTDTQYF
cdr3_nt: TGCAGTGCTAGAGATCCGCTCACAGATACGCAGTATTTT

d_call: -
v_call: TRBV28
clone_size: many
j_call: TRBJ1-1
cdr3_aa: CASSPDWGVGGTEAFF
cdr3_nt: TGTGCCAGCAGTCCCGATTGGGGGGTCGGTGGGACTGAAGCTTTCTTT

d_call: -
v_call: TRBV12-3/TRBV12-4
clone_size: -
j_call: TRBJ1-5
cdr3_aa: CASSFLEGQPQHF
cdr3_nt: TGTGCCAGCAGTTTTTTGGAGGGACAGCCCCAGCATTTT

d_call: -
v_call: TRBV5-1
clone_size: -
j_call: TRBJ2-5
cdr3_aa: CASSLGGPPETQYF
cdr3_nt: TGCGCCAGCAGCTTGGGAGGACCTCCAGAGACCCAGTACTTC

d_call: -
v_call: TRBV20-1
clone_size: few
j_call: TRBJ2-1
cdr3_aa: CSARGGGPYNEQFF
cdr3_nt: TGCAGTGCTCGAGGCGGGGGCCCCTACAATGAGCAGTTCTTC

d_call: TRBD1
v_call: TRBV6-2/TRBV6-3
clone_size: -
j_call: TRBJ2-5
cdr3_aa: CASSYDRGVETQYF
cdr3_nt: TGTGCCAGCAGTTATGACAGGGGGGTGGAGACCCAGTACTTC

d_call: TRBD2
v_call: TRBV7-8
clone_size: few
j_call: TRBJ2-2
cdr3_aa: CASSSRLAGGLSSTGELFF
cdr3_nt: TGTGCCAGCAGCTCCAGACTAGCGGGGGGGCTTTCCTCCACCGGGGAGCTGTTTTTT

d_call: -
v_call: TRBV11-2
clone_size: few
j_call: TRBJ2-1
cdr3_aa: CASSLAVRDVGRFF
cdr3_nt: TGTGCCAGCAGCTTAGCAGTCCGGGACGTAGGCCGGTTCTTC

d_call: -
v_call: TRBV5-1
clone_size: few
j_call: TRBJ2-5
cdr3_aa: CASSLGTFGKDTQYF
cdr3_nt: TGCGCCAGCAGCTTGGGGACATTCGGAAAAGATACCCAGTACTTC

d_call: -
v_call: TRBV9
clone_size: -
j_call: TRBJ1-1
cdr3_aa: CASSPVGGRTEAFF
cdr3_nt: TGTGCCAGCAGCCCAGTGGGGGGTAGGACTGAAGCTTTCTTT

d_call: -
v_call: TRBV12-3/TRBV12-4
clone_size: -
j_call: TRBJ1-5
cdr3_aa: CASSLTAGDQPQHF
cdr3_nt: TGTGCCAGCAGTTTAACGGCAGGGGATCAGCCCCAGCATTTT

d_call: -
v_call: TRBV29-1
clone_size: -
j_call: TRBJ1-5
cdr3_aa: CSVKVLDQPQHF
cdr3_nt: TGCAGCGTTAAAGTCCTCGATCAGCCCCAGCATTTT

d_call: -
v_call: TRBV25-1
clone_size: -
j_call: TRBJ2-5
cdr3_aa: CASSEYGGAGETQYF
cdr3_nt: TGTGCCAGCAGTGAATATGGGGGGGCGGGAGAGACCCAGTACTTC

d_call: -
v_call: TRBV20-1
clone_size: -
j_call: TRBJ1-2
cdr3_aa: CSAKPSSAGYTF
cdr3_nt: TGCAGTGCTAAGCCAAGTTCAGCTGGCTACACCTTC

d_call: TRBD1
v_call: TRBV10-2
clone_size: few
j_call: TRBJ1-5
cdr3_aa: CASSVGGTGNQPQHF
cdr3_nt: TGCGCCAGCAGTGTTGGTGGGACAGGGAATCAGCCCCAGCATTTT

d_call: TRBD1
v_call: TRBV5-1
clone_size: few
j_call: TRBJ1-1
cdr3_aa: CASSSTDTGDEAFF
cdr3_nt: TGCGCCAGCAGCTCCACCGATACAGGGGATGAAGCTTTCTTT

d_call: TRBD2
v_call: TRBV14
clone_size: few
j_call: TRBJ2-5
cdr3_aa: CASSQRRIAGAQETQYF
cdr3_nt: TGTGCCAGCAGCCAAAGGAGAATAGCGGGGGCCCAAGAGACCCAGTACTTC

d_call: -
v_call: TRBV24-1
clone_size: few
j_call: TRBJ1-5
cdr3_aa: CATSGAGHQPQHF
cdr3_nt: TGTGCCACCAGTGGGGCAGGCCATCAGCCCCAGCATTTT

d_call: -
v_call: TRBV12-3/TRBV12-4
clone_size: few
j_call: TRBJ1-4
cdr3_aa: CASSFTQGSNEKLFF
cdr3_nt: TGTGCCAGCAGTTTTACGCAGGGATCTAATGAAAAACTGTTTTTT

d_call: -
v_call: TRBV28
clone_size: -
j_call: TRBJ2-7
cdr3_aa: CASSRWYEQYF
cdr3_nt: TGTGCCAGCAGCCGATGGTACGAGCAGTACTTC

d_call: -
v_call: TRBV20-1
clone_size: -
j_call: TRBJ2-4
cdr3_aa: CSARSQYF
cdr3_nt: TGCAGTGCTAGGTCTCAGTACTTC

d_call: -
v_call: TRBV19
clone_size: -
j_call: TRBJ2-7
cdr3_aa: CASSPVGNEQYF
cdr3_nt: TGTGCCAGTAGCCCGGTAGGAAACGAGCAGTACTTC

d_call: -
v_call: TRBV12-3/TRBV12-4
clone_size: few
j_call: TRBJ2-6
cdr3_aa: CASSSTGFRSGANVLTF
cdr3_nt: TGTGCCAGCAGTTCAACAGGGTTTCGCTCTGGGGCCAACGTCCTGACTTTC

d_call: TRBD1
v_call: TRBV12-3/TRBV12-4
clone_size: -
j_call: TRBJ2-1
cdr3_aa: CASSTLQGSGNNEQFF
cdr3_nt: TGTGCCAGCAGTACCTTACAGGGGAGCGGAAACAATGAGCAGTTCTTC

d_call: TRBD2
v_call: TRBV7-9
clone_size: -
j_call: TRBJ2-1
cdr3_aa: CASRRLAGGNEQFF
cdr3_nt: TGTGCCAGCAGAAGACTAGCGGGAGGCAATGAGCAGTTCTTC

d_call: -
v_call: TRBV5-1
clone_size: -
j_call: TRBJ2-3
cdr3_aa: CASSLFGTHRADTQYF
cdr3_nt: TGCGCCAGCAGCTTGTTCGGGACTCACCGTGCAGATACGCAGTATTTT

d_call: TRBD1
v_call: TRBV7-2
clone_size: -
j_call: TRBJ1-4
cdr3_aa: CASSNRGFANEKLFF
cdr3_nt: TGTGCCAGCAGCAACAGGGGATTTGCTAATGAAAAACTGTTTTTT

d_call: -
v_call: TRBV18
clone_size: many
j_call: TRBJ2-1
cdr3_aa: CASSPEDSSYNEQFF
cdr3_nt: TGTGCCAGCTCACCAGAGGACAGCTCCTACAATGAGCAGTTCTTC

d_call: -
v_call: TRBV12-3/TRBV12-4
clone_size: -
j_call: TRBJ2-3
cdr3_aa: CASRSVTNTQYF
cdr3_nt: TGTGCCAGCAGGAGCGTGACGAATACGCAGTATTTT

d_call: TRBD1
v_call: TRBV15
clone_size: few
j_call: TRBJ1-5
cdr3_aa: CATSRDLATGTQPQHF
cdr3_nt: TGTGCCACCAGCAGAGATTTGGCGACAGGGACGCAGCCCCAGCATTTT

d_call: -
v_call: TRBV6-4
clone_size: -
j_call: TRBJ1-1
cdr3_aa: CASSDSSRNTEAFF
cdr3_nt: TGTGCCAGCAGTGACTCGAGCCGGAACACTGAAGCTTTCTTT

d_call: -
v_call: TRBV20-1
clone_size: few
j_call: TRBJ2-3
cdr3_aa: CSAVTVNRDTQYF
cdr3_nt: TGCAGTGCTGTGACAGTCAACAGAGATACGCAGTATTTT

d_call: -
v_call: TRBV6-2/TRBV6-3
clone_size: few
j_call: TRBJ2-7
cdr3_aa: CASSYGGIYEQYF
cdr3_nt: TGTGCCAGCAGTTACGGAGGGATCTACGAGCAGTACTTC

d_call: -
v_call: TRBV18
clone_size: -
j_call: TRBJ1-2
cdr3_aa: CASSPFVQSYGYTF
cdr3_nt: TGTGCCAGCTCACCATTCGTACAGTCCTATGGCTACACCTTC

d_call: -
v_call: TRBV11-2
clone_size: few
j_call: TRBJ2-5
cdr3_aa: CASSLDLGASEFF
cdr3_nt: TGTGCCAGCAGCTTAGATCTAGGGGCTAGTGAGTTCTTC

d_call: TRBD1
v_call: TRBV28
clone_size: few
j_call: TRBJ2-4
cdr3_aa: CASSGQGMGIQYF
cdr3_nt: TGTGCCAGCAGCGGACAGGGCATGGGCATTCAGTACTTC

d_call: -
v_call: TRBV19
clone_size: -
j_call: TRBJ1-5
cdr3_aa: CASSIPGAGSAQHF
cdr3_nt: TGTGCCAGTAGTATTCCCGGAGCAGGCTCAGCCCAGCATTTT

d_call: -
v_call: TRBV20-1
clone_size: -
j_call: TRBJ2-5
cdr3_aa: CSARETGEETQYF
cdr3_nt: TGCAGTGCTAGAGAGACCGGGGAAGAGACCCAGTACTTC

d_call: TRBD1
v_call: TRBV2
clone_size: few
j_call: TRBJ1-5
cdr3_aa: CASSLQGGQGARQPQHF
cdr3_nt: TGTGCCAGCAGTCTTCAGGGGGGACAGGGGGCGAGACAGCCCCAGCATTTT

d_call: -
v_call: TRBV3-1
clone_size: -
j_call: TRBJ2-7
cdr3_aa: CASSQVISEQYF
cdr3_nt: TGTGCCAGCAGCCAAGTCATATCCGAGCAGTACTTC

d_call: -
v_call: TRBV6-6
clone_size: -
j_call: TRBJ2-6
cdr3_aa: CASRQVEAGANVLTF
cdr3_nt: TGTGCCAGCCGTCAAGTAGAGGCTGGGGCCAACGTCCTGACTTTC